The table lists the clone carrying this T cell receptor beta chain with a few counts. The antigen is unknown. This sample is drawn from a study of T-cell reconstitution after alpha-beta-depleted transplantation in children. The V segment lost 5 bases and the J segment 3 bases; nucleotides outside the gene matches: 5. In germline, CDR1 is MNHEY, CDR2 SMNVEV (reference sequence). This CDR3 region has 14 residues. Overall study results and limits: Most T-cell counts and diversity one year after the transplant came from T cells that were newly produced. Several hundred expanded graft clones reportedly were the source of alpha-beta T cells about two months after transplant.

Unique molecular identifiers were incorporated when the TCRbeta library was constructed. TCRdb analysed the PCR reads with MiXCR anew, one entry per CDR3 protein. In the table there are hundreds of thousands of distinct CDR3 sequences, roughly 17% of which are singletons. The starting material was PBMCs, mostly from graft donor cells, obtained 360 days after TCRalphabeta/CD19-depleted stem cell transplant. The clonotype originates from a male patient aged 2-10 years who had a stem cell transplant for acute lymphoblastic leukemia, so the T cells may come from the graft donor. This chain uses TRBV27 with TRBJ2-7, with TRBD1 matching over 9 bases. The CDR3 spells CASSPTGGGYEQYF. The CDR3 region has the DNA TGTGCCAGCAGTCCGACAGGGGGAGGCTACGAGCAGTACTTC.